This T cell receptor beta chain was profiled in a study of cytomegalovirus exposure and HLA in healthy donors. This CDR3 region has 12 residues. V was trimmed by 3 bases and J by 7 bases, leaving 9 bases between them. Looked up from germline, CDR1 is KGHSH and CDR2 is LQKENI. PCR employed 60 Vbeta and 13 Jbeta primers. Profiled with immunoSEQ multiplex PCR; TCRdb holds only in-frame clones, not every one. The ten most abundant clones cover about an eighth of a sample with about 72,000 clones. The sequence was obtained from a man aged 50-60 years in good health and CMV-seropositive. The sample consisted of PBMCs. V usage is TRBV18 and J usage is TRBJ1-1; maybe TRBD1 (6 bases). The DNA for the CDR3 is TGTGCCAGCTCACCGGGGGCCCTTGAAGCTTTCTTT. This gives the protein CASSPGALEAFF.